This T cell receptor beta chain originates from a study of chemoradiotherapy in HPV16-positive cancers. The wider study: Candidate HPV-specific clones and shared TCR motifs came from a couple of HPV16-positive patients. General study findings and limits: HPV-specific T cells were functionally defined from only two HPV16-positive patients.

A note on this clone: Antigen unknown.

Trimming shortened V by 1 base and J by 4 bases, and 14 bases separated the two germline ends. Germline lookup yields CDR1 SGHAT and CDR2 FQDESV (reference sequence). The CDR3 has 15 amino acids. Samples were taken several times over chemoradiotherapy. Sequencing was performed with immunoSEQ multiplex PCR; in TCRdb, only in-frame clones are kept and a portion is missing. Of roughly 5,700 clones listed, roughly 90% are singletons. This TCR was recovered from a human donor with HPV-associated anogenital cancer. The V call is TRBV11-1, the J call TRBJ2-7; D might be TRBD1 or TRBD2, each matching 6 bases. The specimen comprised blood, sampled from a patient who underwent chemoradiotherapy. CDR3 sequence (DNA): TGTGCCAGCAGCTTAGGGCGGGACAAAAGATACGAGCAGTACTTC. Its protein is CASSLGRDKRYEQYF.